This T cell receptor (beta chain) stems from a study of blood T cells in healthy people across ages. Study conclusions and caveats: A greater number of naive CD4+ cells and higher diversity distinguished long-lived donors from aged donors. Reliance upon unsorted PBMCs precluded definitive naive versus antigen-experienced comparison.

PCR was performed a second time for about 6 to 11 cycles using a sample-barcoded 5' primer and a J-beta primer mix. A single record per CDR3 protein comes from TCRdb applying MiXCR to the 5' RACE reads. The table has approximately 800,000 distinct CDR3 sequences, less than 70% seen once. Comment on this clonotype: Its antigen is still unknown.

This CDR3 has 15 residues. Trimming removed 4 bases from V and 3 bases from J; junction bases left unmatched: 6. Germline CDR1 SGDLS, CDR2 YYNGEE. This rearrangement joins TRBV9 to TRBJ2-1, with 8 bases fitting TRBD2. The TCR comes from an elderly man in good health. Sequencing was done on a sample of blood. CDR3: CASSPGGGDYNEQFF. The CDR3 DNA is TGTGCCAGCAGCCCGGGGGGGGGAGACTACAATGAGCAGTTCTTC.